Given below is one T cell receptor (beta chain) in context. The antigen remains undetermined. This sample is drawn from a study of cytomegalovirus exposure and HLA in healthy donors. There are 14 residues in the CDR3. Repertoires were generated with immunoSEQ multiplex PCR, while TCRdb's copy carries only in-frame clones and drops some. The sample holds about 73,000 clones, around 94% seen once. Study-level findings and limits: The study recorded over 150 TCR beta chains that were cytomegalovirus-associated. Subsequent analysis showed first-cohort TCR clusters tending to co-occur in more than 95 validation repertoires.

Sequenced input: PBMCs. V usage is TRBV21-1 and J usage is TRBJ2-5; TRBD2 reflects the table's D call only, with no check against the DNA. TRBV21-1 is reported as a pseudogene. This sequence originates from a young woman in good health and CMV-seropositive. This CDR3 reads CASSKTGRGETQYF. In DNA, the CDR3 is TGTGCCAGCAGCAAAACGGGTCGCGGCGAGACCCAGTACTTC.